One and the same sample provided the 28 T cell receptor beta chains below, sequenced in a study of PD-1 blockade in classical Hodgkin lymphoma. Sample time point: cycle 4 day 1 (C4D1), after 5 to 7 weeks of nivolumab. Autologous stem cell transplantation was followed by relapse in every patient, and brentuximab vedotin exposure varied. Profiling relied on immunoSEQ multiplex PCR, and the TCRdb table lists in-frame clones only, not all of them. The sample comprises roughly 60,000 clones, 75% to 95% of which are singletons, and approximately 10% rests with the top ten. The sample consisted of peripheral blood mononuclear cells (PBMCs), taken before the fourth cycle of nivolumab. The receptors shown here come from a human donor with classical Hodgkin lymphoma.

J is TRBJ1-1 and V is TRBV6-1; D unclear. Trimming shortened V by 3 bases and J by 4 bases, and 9 bases separated the two germline ends. This CDR3 has 13 residues. Germline V gene sequence: CDR1 MNHNS, CDR2 SASEGT. CDR3 coding DNA: TGTGCCAGCAGTGATTCAAGAGGCACTGAAGCTTTCTTT. This encodes CASSDSRGTEAFF.

The chain recombines TRBV7-2 with TRBJ2-7, with D possibly being TRBD2 (5 bases). V lost 2 bases and J lost 3, with 11 bases in between. This CDR3 has 14 residues. Germline V CDR1 and CDR2: SGHTA, FQGNSA. CDR3 nucleotides: TGTGCCAGCAGCTTAAGTACCGGGAACTACGAGCAGTACTTC. Translating gives CASSLSTGNYEQYF. The complete variable domain, with remaining parts taken from reference TRBV7-2 and TRBJ2-7, reads GAGVSQSPSNKVTEKGKDVELRCDPISGHTALYWYRQSLGQGLEFLIYFQGNSAPDKSGLPSDRFSAERTGGSVSTLTIQRTQQEDSAVYLCASSLSTGNYEQYFGPGTRLTVT.

The chain is built from TRBV25-1 and TRBJ1-3; D is unresolved. Per the germline V gene, CDR1 is MGHDK and CDR2 is SYGVNS. The V and J ends lost 1 base and 5 bases respectively, with 3 bases between them. There are 12 residues in the CDR3. Written as DNA, the CDR3 is TGTGCCAGCAGTGAATCACGAAACACCATATATTTT. This codes for CASSESRNTIYF. Full variable domain (rest looked up from reference TRBV25-1 and TRBJ1-3): EADIYQTPRYLVIGTGKKITLECSQTMGHDKMYWYQQDPGMELHLIHYSYGVNSTEKGDLSSESTVSRIRTEHFPLTLESARPSHTSQYLCASSESRNTIYFGEGSWLTVV.

This chain uses TRBV5-1 with TRBJ1-1; maybe TRBD1 (6 bases). CDR3 length: 14 amino acids. CDR1 SGHRS and CDR2 YFSETQ come from the germline V gene. V shed 5 bases and J shed 13 bases, with 24 bases lying between them. The CDR3 is CASRNAGTGGGGFF. Written as DNA, the CDR3 is TGCGCCAGCAGAAACGCCGGGACCGGTGGAGGGGGTTTCTTT.

This clone has only one observation. The chain couples TRBV4-1 to TRBJ2-7, with no clear D. Per germline, CDR1 MGHRA and CDR2 YSYEKL. V lost 0 bases and J 5 bases, leaving 11 bases between the germline ends. CDR3 size: 14 residues. CDR3 residues: CASSQDGRGHEQYF. The CDR3 coding sequence is TGCGCCAGCAGCCAAGATGGACGAGGCCACGAGCAGTACTTC.

This clone was recorded only once. The rearrangement links TRBV21-1 to TRBJ2-7; the D segment call TRBD1 is taken from the table without a DNA check. TRBV21-1 constitutes a pseudogene. This CDR3 contains 15 residues. The CDR3 here is CASSKRDQVPYEQYF. In nucleotides, the CDR3 is TGTGCCAGCAGCAAACGAGATCAGGTACCCTACGAGCAGTACTTC.

The V call is TRBV15, the J call TRBJ1-3, with 7 nucleotides matching TRBD1. CDR3 length equals 15 residues. Germline V lookup: CDR1 LNHNV, CDR2 YYDKDF (reference sequence). Unmatched junction bases numbered 4, after V lost 5 bases and J lost 0 bases. Here the CDR3 DNA reads TGTGCCACCAGCCCGGACAGGAACTCTGGAAACACCATATATTTT. As protein: CATSPDRNSGNTIYF.

The J gene is TRBJ2-1, the V gene TRBV6-1; TRBD1 matches at 7 bases. The CDR3 has 14 residues. The V gene end was trimmed by 5 bases and the J gene end by 7 bases; junction bases not matched to a gene: 8. Germline V gene data show CDR1 as MNHNS and CDR2 as SASEGT. The CDR3 DNA reads as TGTGCCAGCAGTCAAGGGGGCAGGGAGAATGAGCAGTTCTTC. It specifies CASSQGGRENEQFF.

The chain has TRBV7-9 and TRBJ1-4; TRBD1 is a possible D gene (5 bases). In germline, CDR1 is SEHNR, CDR2 FQNEAQ (reference sequence). The CDR3 length is 17 residues. The germline V and J ends were trimmed by 5 bases and 0 bases, with 16 bases remaining between them. CDR3 loop: CASSEGRRSATNEKLFF. The CDR3, as DNA: TGTGCCAGCAGCGAGGGGAGGAGATCTGCAACTAATGAAAAACTGTTTTTT.

In its sample, this clone was seen once. The chain links TRBV6-5 to TRBJ2-2; 9 positions agree with TRBD1. The CDR3 has 15 residues. Germline assignment: CDR1 MNHEY and CDR2 SVGAGI. With V trimmed by 6 bases and J by 10 bases, 12 bases remained unmatched. The CDR3 here is CASSRPGQGLEELFF. The CDR3 DNA follows: TGTGCCAGCAGCCGGCCGGGACAGGGCCTAGAGGAGCTGTTTTTT.

The chain recombines TRBV7-9 with TRBJ2-2; tentative D call: TRBD1 (5 bases). This CDR3 is 15 amino acids long. Trimming removed 2 bases from V and 4 bases from J, with 11 bases in between. Germline CDR1 is SEHNR and CDR2 is FQNEAQ (reference sequence). CDR3 in DNA: TGTGCCAGCAGCTTATCACAGGACCCCACCGGGGAGCTGTTTTTT. Its protein product is CASSLSQDPTGELFF.

The chain uses TRBV11-2 and TRBJ2-2; D ambiguous. This CDR3 contains 12 residues. Germline CDR1 reads SGHAT; CDR2 reads FQNNGV. Between the trimmed V and J ends, which lost 1 base and 7 bases, there was a span of 4 bases. The chain's CDR3 is CASSLVIGELFF. The CDR3 region has the DNA TGTGCCAGCAGCTTAGTTATCGGGGAGCTGTTTTTT.

In its sample, this clone was seen once. The chain couples TRBV30 to TRBJ1-6; 9 nucleotides align to TRBD1. The CDR3 covers 14 residues. The V gene's germline CDR1 is GTSNPN and CDR2 SVGIG (reference sequence). V dropped 5 bases and J dropped 9; count of bases not matched to a gene: 8. The CDR3 DNA sequence: TGTGCCTGGGCGAGAACAGGGGGCGGTTCACCCCTCCACTTT. Encoded protein: CAWARTGGGSPLHF.

This chain links TRBV5-4 with TRBJ2-2; D is ambiguous. Trimming shortened V by 5 bases and J by 0 bases, and 17 bases separated the two germline ends. Germline-derived CDR1 and CDR2 are SGHNT and YYREEE (reference sequence). This CDR3 comprises 17 residues. The CDR3 DNA reads TGTGCCAGCAGTTTTTCTCTGGGTCTTTCGAACACCGGGGAGCTGTTTTTT. Its translation is CASSFSLGLSNTGELFF.

The chain is built from TRBV5-1 and TRBJ2-3; TRBD1 is a possible D gene (6 bases). In germline, CDR1 is SGHRS, CDR2 YFSETQ. This CDR3 has 15 residues. V lost 6 bases to trimming and J lost 1 base, with 15 bases between them. DNA for the CDR3: TGCGCCAGCAACGGGCTGACAGGTGGCACAGATACGCAGTATTTT. It is translated as CASNGLTGGTDTQYF.

V gene TRBV7-9 combines with J gene TRBJ2-1; D gene unclear. The V gene lost 5 bases and the J gene lost 4 bases, with 6 bases spanning the gap. CDR1 and CDR2 (germline): SEHNR, FQNEAQ (reference sequence). The CDR3 length is 12 residues. CDR3: CASSPSYNEQFF. In DNA, the CDR3 is TGTGCCAGCAGCCCCTCATACAATGAGCAGTTCTTC.

V and J are TRBV5-8 and TRBJ1-1; weak D call: TRBD1 (6 bases). Trimming removed 5 bases from V and 4 bases from J, with 18 bases in between. This CDR3 region has 15 residues. Germline-derived CDR1 and CDR2 are SGHTS and YDEGEE. The CDR3 spells CASSLSTGPGTEAFF. Written as DNA, the CDR3 is TGTGCCAGCAGTCTCTCCACAGGGCCAGGCACTGAAGCTTTCTTT. Looking up the rest from reference TRBV5-8 and TRBJ1-1 gives the full variable domain: EAGVTQSPTHLIKTRGQQATLRCSPISGHTSVYWYQQALGLGLQFLLWYDEGEERNRGNFPPRFSGRQFPNYSSELNVNALELEDSALYLCASSLSTGPGTEAFFGQGTRLTVV.

J is TRBJ2-7 and V is TRBV5-6; TRBD2 is a possible D gene (7 bases). The germline V gene has CDR1 SGHDT and CDR2 YYEEEE. The CDR3 extends over 14 amino acids. Trimming shortened V by 3 bases and J by 4 bases, and 14 bases separated the two germline ends. In nucleotides, the CDR3 is TGTGCCAGCAGCTGGGGGGGAACAGGGTACGAGCAGTACTTC. Amino acids: CASSWGGTGYEQYF. Supplemented by reference TRBV5-6 and TRBJ2-7, the full variable domain reads DAGVTQSPTHLIKTRGQQVTLRCSPKSGHDTVSWYQQALGQGPQFIFQYYEEEERQRGNFPDRFSGHQFPNYSSELNVNALLLGDSALYLCASSWGGTGYEQYFGPGTRLTVT.

The chain links TRBV4-1 to TRBJ1-1; D not resolved. This CDR3 contains 16 residues. Germline values: CDR1 MGHRA, CDR2 YSYEKL. V shed 4 bases and J shed 3 bases, with 18 bases lying between them. The CDR3: CASSPPQGMVDTEAFF. The CDR3 DNA follows: TGCGCCAGCAGCCCGCCACAAGGTATGGTTGACACTGAAGCTTTCTTT.

The gene calls are TRBV30 and TRBJ1-2; maybe TRBD1 (6 bases). Germline-derived CDR1 and CDR2 are GTSNPN and SVGIG (reference sequence). Deletions cut 4 bases from V and 3 bases from J, with 12 bases between. The CDR3 sequence is 13 residues long. CDR3 nucleotide sequence: TGTGCCTGGACACAGGGAGAGTACTATGGCTACACCTTC. Translation: CAWTQGEYYGYTF.

V and J are TRBV7-2 and TRBJ2-7, with TRBD2 identical over 12 bases. The germline CDR1 and CDR2 sequences are SGHTA and FQGNSA. V dropped 5 bases and J dropped 0; count of bases not matched to a gene: 8. This CDR3 has 17 residues. CDR3 amino acids: CASSLASGGVLSYEQYF. CDR3 DNA sequence: TGTGCCAGCAGCCTCGCTAGCGGGGGGGTCCTCTCCTACGAGCAGTACTTC.

The gene calls are TRBV6-1 and TRBJ1-6; D unresolved. In germline, CDR1 is MNHNS, CDR2 SASEGT. The CDR3 covers 14 residues. Trimming took off 2 bases at V and 9 bases at J, with 11 bases between the two ends. CDR3 protein: CASSERTVSSPLHF. The CDR3 DNA follows: TGTGCCAGCAGTGAACGGACCGTTTCTTCACCCCTCCACTTT.

The J gene is TRBJ2-1, the V gene TRBV10-3; TRBD2 matches 12 bases. Trimming took 5 bases from V and 6 from J; bases not matched to a gene: 5. CDR3 length: 15 residues. Germline assignment: CDR1 ENHRY and CDR2 SYGVKD. The CDR3, as DNA: TGTGCCATCAGTTCTAGCGGGGGGGCCGTCAATGAGCAGTTCTTC. Translated, it gives CAISSSGGAVNEQFF.

This clone has only a few counts. The V gene is TRBV6-5, the J gene TRBJ1-5, with 9 bases fitting TRBD1. This CDR3 is 15 amino acids long. V was pared by 9 bases and J by 1 base, with 7 bases of the junction left unmatched. CDR1 is MNHEY, CDR2 SVGAGI, per germline. The CDR3 is CARRDDRGSNQPQHF. Written as DNA, the CDR3 is TGTGCCAGACGAGACGACAGGGGGAGCAATCAGCCCCAGCATTTT.

This chain uses TRBV15 with TRBJ1-3; D not certain. This CDR3 region has 15 residues. CDR1 and CDR2 (germline): LNHNV, YYDKDF (reference sequence). Trimming took off 1 base at V and 0 bases at J, with 7 bases between the two ends. CDR3 DNA: TGTGCCACCAGCAGAGGGCAGATCTCTGGAAACACCATATATTTT. Amino acid sequence: CATSRGQISGNTIYF.

The rearrangement links TRBV4-1 to TRBJ1-2; 10 bases are shared with TRBD1. The CDR3 spans 15 residues. With 2 bases clipped from V and 4 bases from J, the junction kept 4 bases outside the gene matches. Germline CDR1 MGHRA, CDR2 YSYEKL. Here the CDR3 DNA reads TGCGCCAGCAGCCAACCGCGGACAGGGGGCTATGGCTACACCTTC. This sequence encodes CASSQPRTGGYGYTF.

The rearrangement links TRBV9 to TRBJ2-7; D is ambiguous. CDR1 and CDR2 from the germline V gene are SGDLS and YYNGEE. Trimming took off 4 bases at V and 6 bases at J, with 11 bases between the two ends. This CDR3 has 12 residues. The CDR3 protein is CASSSSSREQYF. The CDR3 DNA sequence: TGTGCCAGCAGCTCCTCCAGCCGCGAGCAGTACTTC.

V usage is TRBV7-9 and J usage is TRBJ1-1, with D hard to call. V was pared by 5 bases and J by 0 bases, with 10 bases between. CDR1 is SEHNR, CDR2 FQNEAQ, per germline (reference sequence). The CDR3 runs 14 residues. DNA of the CDR3: TGTGCCAGCAGCCCCCCGGGCATGAACACTGAAGCTTTCTTT. It yields the protein CASSPPGMNTEAFF.